This T cell receptor (beta chain) was captured in a study of blood T cell repertoires in COVID-19 (dated by TCRdb to 2018 to 2021). About the study as a whole: The collaborator samples originated in the United States, Italy and Spain and spanned the acute and convalescent phases of COVID-19. The material from the prospective study consisted of cDNA or gDNA derived from T cells, B-cell-depleted T cells, or PBMCs. Deeply sampled blood TCRbeta repertoires from subjects exposed to, actively infected with, or recovered from COVID-19 were included in the dataset. The repertoires were made available in a free public database intended to serve as a resource for research on the immune response to SARS-CoV-2. The samples were drawn from two sources: the first 160 participants of the ongoing ImmuneRACE study, and 1,000 to 1,500 subjects contributed by 6 global collaborators. A de-identified subject ID, COVID-19 status, age in years and sex were almost always included in the sample metadata. Where available, HLA class I and class II types were obtained from metadata supplied by the sample provider rather than from assay-based typing. What the study reported, not specific to this receptor: Clinical and demographic metadata were provided uncurated, with the amount varying by source and participant.

The collaborating institutions used their own protocols to collect whole blood in K2EDTA tubes. For TCRbeta analysis, collaborators shipped samples in one of three forms: frozen whole blood, isolated PBMCs, or DNA extracted from either of those sample types. V ends up 4 bases short and J 8 bases short, with an unmatched junction base count of 5. Including the terminal cysteine and phenylalanine, the CDR3 comprises 15 residues. The only DNA kept is the CDR3, 45 bases in frame from the first base. The germline V gene yields SGHDN for CDR1 and FVKESK for CDR2. A word on this clone: Its antigen remains unidentified. No base quality values were provided; no much bigger clone lies one nucleotide off.

TCRbeta CDR3 regions were amplified from genomic DNA using the immunoSEQ Assay, a bias-controlled multiplex PCR. Turning to the authors' computational methods: The number of nucleated cells in each sample was estimated by amplification of reference gene primers within the assay. To quantify the absolute abundance of each unique TCRbeta CDR3 rearrangement, sequence reads were collapsed and filtered. For each sample, productive Simpson clonality was calculated as the square root of Simpson's diversity index across productive rearrangements. Drawn from immuneACCESS, this table holds only the in-frame rearrangements with V and J called that TCRdb kept. Clones are partly lost; checked studies trace under half to an unresolved V gene and leave the rest unexplained. V and J calls and clone size are copied from that table; D and trimming were computed from the DNA. The sample table contains tens of thousands of clones; only one count was recorded for around 75% of them. Jointly, the top ten make up 20% to 25% of the sample.

The chain is made from TRBV14 and TRBJ1-6; 10 bases in the middle match TRBD1. The material sequenced was peripheral blood. The sequence was collected from a man between 65 and 79 years old with acute or convalescent COVID-19. The bases are TGTGCCAGCAGCCCAAGGACAGGGGGGTATTCACCCCTCCACTTT. The resulting protein is CASSPRTGGYSPLHF.